This TCR beta chain came from a study of blood T cell repertoires in COVID-19. The method was immunoSEQ multiplex PCR; TCRdb's version includes in-frame clones alone and lacks a portion of them. The sample has approximately 300,000 clones, about nine tenths seen once. Looked up from germline, CDR1 is KGHSH and CDR2 is LQKENI. V lost 3 bases and J lost 1; bases outside the gene matches: 8. The CDR3 runs 16 residues. The TCR comes from a man aged 50 or older with active or convalescent COVID-19. The chain carries TRBV18 and TRBJ2-5; TRBD2 matches at 7 bases. The sample taken for sequencing was peripheral blood. The DNA for the CDR3 is TGTGCCAGCTCACCGAATCGACTAGCCTCCCAAGAGACCCAGTACTTC. This gives the protein CASSPNRLASQETQYF. The whole variable domain, remainder taken from reference TRBV18 and TRBJ2-5, is NAGVMQNPRHLVRRRGQEARLRCSPMKGHSHVYWYRQLPEEGLKFMVYLQKENIIDESGMPKERFSAEFPKEGPSILRIQQVVRGDSAAYFCASSPNRLASQETQYFGPGTRLLVL.